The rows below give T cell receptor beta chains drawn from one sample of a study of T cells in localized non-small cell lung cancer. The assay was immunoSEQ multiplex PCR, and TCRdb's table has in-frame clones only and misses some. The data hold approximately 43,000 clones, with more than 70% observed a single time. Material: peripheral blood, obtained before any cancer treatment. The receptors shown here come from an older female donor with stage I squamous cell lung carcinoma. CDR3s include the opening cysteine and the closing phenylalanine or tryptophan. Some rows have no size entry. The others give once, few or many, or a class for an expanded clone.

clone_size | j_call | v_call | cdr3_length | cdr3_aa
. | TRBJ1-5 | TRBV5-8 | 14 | CASSKTGRAQPQHF
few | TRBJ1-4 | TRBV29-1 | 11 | CSMTGGEKLFF
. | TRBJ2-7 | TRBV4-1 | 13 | CASSFRLAYEQYF
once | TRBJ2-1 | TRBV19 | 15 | CASSTGTSSYNEQFF
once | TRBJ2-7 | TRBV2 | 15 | CASKGGQGPSYEQYF
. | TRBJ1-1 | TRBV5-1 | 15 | CASSPATGVNTEAFF
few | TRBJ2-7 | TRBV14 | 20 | CASSQDYPSGGLPKNYEQYF
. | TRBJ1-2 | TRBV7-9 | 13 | CASRPSGEDGYTF
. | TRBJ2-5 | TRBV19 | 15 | CASRPRDIAPETQYF
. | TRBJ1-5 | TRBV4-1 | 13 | CASSHPDRQPQHF
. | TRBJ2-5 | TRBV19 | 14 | CASSIVTFQETQYF
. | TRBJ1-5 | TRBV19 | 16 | CASSIDILMKNQPQHF
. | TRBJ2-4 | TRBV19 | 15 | CASSTGTSAKNIQYF
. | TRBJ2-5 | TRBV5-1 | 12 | CASSLGQETQYF
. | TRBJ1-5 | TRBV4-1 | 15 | CASSQIRGMGQPQHF
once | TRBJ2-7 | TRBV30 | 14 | CAWGIGGSVYEQYF
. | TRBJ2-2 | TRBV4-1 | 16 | CASSQVDLVSTGELFF
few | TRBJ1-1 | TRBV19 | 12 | CASSIGAGEAFF
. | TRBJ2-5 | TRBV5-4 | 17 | CASSQMDRGANSETQYF
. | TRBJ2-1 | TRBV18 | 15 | CASSSGLAAYNEQFF
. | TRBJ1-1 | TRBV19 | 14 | CASTPTGMNTEAFF
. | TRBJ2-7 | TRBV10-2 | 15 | CASSAAGLGLSEQYF
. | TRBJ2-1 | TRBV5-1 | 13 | CASSLDEVNEQFF
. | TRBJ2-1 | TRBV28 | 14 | CASSFPQDGIVQFF
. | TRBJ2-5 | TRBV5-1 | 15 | CASSQAGGYQETQYF
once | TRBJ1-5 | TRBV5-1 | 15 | CASSIGTGGNQPQHF
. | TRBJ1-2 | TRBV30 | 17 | CAWSPPLTRPSNYGYTF
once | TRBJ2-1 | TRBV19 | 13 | CASSMGAPNEQFF
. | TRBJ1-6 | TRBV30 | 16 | CAWSARTGGNNSPLHF
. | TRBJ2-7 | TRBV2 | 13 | CASSRDQNYEQYF
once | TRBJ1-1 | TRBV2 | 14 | CASIDGQMNTEAFF
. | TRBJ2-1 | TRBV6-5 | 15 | CASSPWRGDYNEQFF
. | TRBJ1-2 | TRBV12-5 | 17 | CASGLIHRSGTAYGYTF
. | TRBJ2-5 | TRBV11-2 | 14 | CASSPQSSQETQYF
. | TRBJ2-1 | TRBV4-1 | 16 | CASSQTRAGGYNEQFF
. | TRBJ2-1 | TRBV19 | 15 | CASSPRLAGVGEQFF
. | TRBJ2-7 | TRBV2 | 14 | CASRQHAGDDEQYF
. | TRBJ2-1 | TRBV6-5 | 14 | CASSYSDRGNEQFF
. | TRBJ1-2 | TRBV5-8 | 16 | CASSLLGQGANYGYTF
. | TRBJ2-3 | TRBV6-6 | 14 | CASSYADHADTQYF
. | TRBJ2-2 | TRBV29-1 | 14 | CSVDRDRVTGELFF
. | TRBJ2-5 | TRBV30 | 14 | CAWSGTEYQETQYF
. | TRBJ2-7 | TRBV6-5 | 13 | CASSGDPTVQQYF
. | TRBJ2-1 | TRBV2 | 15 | CASRTSGTREGEQFF
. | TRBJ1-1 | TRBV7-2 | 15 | CASSFRNTPGTEAFF